Below, 30 T cell receptor beta chains from the same sample are listed, as sequenced in a study of T-cell memory formation after mild COVID-19. In TCRdb, the 5' RACE reads were re-called with MiXCR into one record per CDR3 protein. The profile covers around 450,000 distinct CDR3 sequences, with 20% appearing a single time and around 9.2% taken by the ten largest. Sequencing was performed on PBMCs or a T cell subset sorted from them (not recorded which). The receptors stem from an adult woman who had mild COVID-19 (a few samples of this study predate the infection). Cell type and time point are not known.

The chain joins TRBV6-6 to TRBJ2-7; D is unresolved. Germline CDR1 and CDR2: MNHNY and SVGAGI (reference sequence). There are 15 residues in the CDR3. Trimming stripped 4 bases from V and 3 bases from J, with 16 bases between. This CDR3 reads CASSFEQTHYYEQYF. Here the CDR3 DNA reads TGTGCCAGCAGTTTTGAACAGACCCACTACTACGAGCAGTACTTC.

The rearrangement joins TRBV27 to TRBJ1-5; 8 positions agree with TRBD1. The junction had 9 bases not matched to a gene; V was cut back by 5 bases and J by 0 bases. Germline CDR1 is MNHEY and CDR2 is SMNVEV (reference sequence). This CDR3 is 17 amino acids long. CDR3 sequence: CASSNRGQVYSNQPQHF. DNA for the CDR3: TGTGCCAGCAGTAACCGGGGACAGGTCTATAGCAATCAGCCCCAGCATTTT.

CDR3 protein: CASSPLREGRSTDTQYF. For the CDR3, the DNA is TGTGCCAGCTCACCTCTCCGGGAGGGCCGCAGCACAGATACGCAGTATTTT. The chain carries TRBV18 and TRBJ2-3, with 8 bases identical to TRBD2. There are 17 residues in the CDR3. CDR1 is KGHSH and CDR2 is LQKENI in the germline V gene. Trimming took 3 bases from V and 0 from J; bases not matched to a gene: 8.

V usage is TRBV7-8 and J usage is TRBJ1-2, with TRBD1 as a possible D gene (5 bases). The CDR3 extends over 14 amino acids. Germline CDR1 is SGHVS and CDR2 is FQNEAQ. V was cut by 2 bases and J by 6 bases, with 13 bases left in between. The CDR3 DNA reads TGTGCCAGCAGCTTACGGCAGGGTTTACATGGCTACACCTTC. Translated, it gives CASSLRQGLHGYTF.

This clonotype was counted only a few times. The gene calls are TRBV7-8 and TRBJ2-1; tentatively, D is TRBD2 (7 bases). This CDR3 is built from 15 residues. V lost 2 bases and J lost 5, with 13 bases in between. Germline loops: CDR1 SGHVS, CDR2 FQNEAQ. CDR3 sequence reads: CASSLRGGSNNEQFF. DNA for the CDR3: TGTGCCAGCAGCTTAAGGGGGGGCTCGAACAATGAGCAGTTCTTC.

This clonotype was counted ten times or more. The chain combines TRBV7-9 with TRBJ2-1; TRBD2 matches 12 bases. Trimming at V came to 2 bases and at J to 5 bases, leaving 1 base not matched to a gene. The CDR3 is made up of 15 amino acids. The germline V gene encodes CDR1 SEHNR and CDR2 FQNEAQ (reference sequence). CDR3 DNA: TGTGCCAGCAGCTTACTAGCGGGAGGGAACAATGAGCAGTTCTTC. Translation gives CASSLLAGGNNEQFF.

In nucleotides, the CDR3 is TGTGCCAGCAGGGAGTCACCAGAAGCTTTCTTT. This sequence encodes CASRESPEAFF. V is TRBV2 and J is TRBJ1-1; no reliable D call. This CDR3 has 11 amino acids. V was pared by 6 bases and J by 8 bases, with 10 bases between. Germline CDR1 reads SNHLY; CDR2 reads FYNNEI.

This clonotype was detected only a few times. The chain combines TRBV20-1 with TRBJ2-4, with D uncertain. Germline values: CDR1 DFQATT, CDR2 SNEGSKA (reference sequence). The CDR3 loop spans 14 amino acids. Trimming left V 5 bases short and J 7 bases short, with 18 bases between. CDR3 residues: CSAEEHTVPNIQYF. CDR3 DNA sequence: TGCAGTGCTGAAGAGCACACCGTACCGAACATTCAGTACTTC.

CDR3 in amino acids: CASSLEAGLNTEAFF. The CDR3 DNA reads as TGTGCCAGCAGCTTAGAAGCGGGGTTGAACACTGAAGCTTTCTTT. The chain employs TRBV7-9 and TRBJ1-1, with D uncertain. Germline V gene data show CDR1 as SEHNR and CDR2 as FQNEAQ (reference sequence). Trimming removed 1 base at V and 0 bases at J, with 9 bases between. CDR3 length equals 15 residues. The whole variable domain, filled in from reference TRBV7-9 and TRBJ1-1, reads DTGVSQNPRHKITKRGQNVTFRCDPISEHNRLYWYRQTLGQGPEFLTYFQNEAQLEKSRLLSDRFSAERPKGSFSTLEIQRTEQGDSAMYLCASSLEAGLNTEAFFGQGTRLTVV.

CDR3 sequence reads: CSAHRHHSGANVLTF. The CDR3 DNA reads as TGCAGTGCGCATCGACATCACTCTGGGGCCAACGTCCTGACTTTC. The chain uses TRBV20-1 and TRBJ2-6; no clear D gene. Trimming pared 6 bases from V and 0 bases from J, leaving 12 bases between. Germline values: CDR1 DFQATT, CDR2 SNEGSKA (reference sequence). CDR3 length: 15 amino acids.

This sequence joins TRBV24-1 and TRBJ2-3; D ambiguous. This CDR3 has 13 amino acids. The V and J ends lost 6 bases and 0 bases respectively, with 6 bases between them. CDR1 KGHDR and CDR2 SFDVKD come from the germline V gene. CDR3 bases: TGTGCCACCAGTCGAGACAGCACAGATACGCAGTATTTT. It translates to CATSRDSTDTQYF.

The chain uses TRBV27 and TRBJ1-3; D is possibly TRBD1 (5 bases). The germline V gene has CDR1 MNHEY and CDR2 SMNVEV (reference sequence). The CDR3 contains 15 residues. V was clipped by 2 bases and J by 4 bases, with 12 bases between them. The CDR3 protein is CASSLTRQIGNTIYF. The CDR3 nucleotides are TGTGCCAGCAGTTTAACTAGACAGATCGGAAACACCATATATTTT.

The chain recombines TRBV6-5 with TRBJ2-7, with a tentative D call TRBD1 (5 bases). The CDR3 is 11 residues long. V was pared by 10 bases and J by 3 bases, with 10 bases between. Germline-derived CDR1 and CDR2 are MNHEY and SVGAGI. Here the CDR3 DNA reads TGTGCCACTAGACAGATCTACGAGCAGTACTTC. Translation: CATRQIYEQYF.

This clonotype was observed a few times. The chain joins TRBV13 to TRBJ2-6, with 8 bases aligning to TRBD2. The CDR3 is made up of 17 amino acids. Germline CDR1 is PRHDT and CDR2 is FYEKMQ (reference sequence). Trimming at V came to 5 bases and at J to 4 bases, leaving 10 bases not matched to a gene. The CDR3 region is CASSPAGASSGANVLTF. In DNA form, the CDR3 reads TGTGCCAGCAGCCCAGCGGGAGCTTCTTCGGGGGCCAACGTCCTGACTTTC.

J is TRBJ2-1 and V is TRBV6-5; 10 bases map to TRBD2. CDR1 is MNHEY, CDR2 SVGAGI, per germline. V gave up 6 bases and J gave up 6 bases; unmatched junction bases: 8. This CDR3 is built from 15 residues. Written as DNA, the CDR3 is TGTGCCAGCAGCCATGGACTAGCGGCAACCAATGAGCAGTTCTTC. It codes for CASSHGLAATNEQFF.

The table lists this clonotype with a few counts. The gene calls are TRBV28 and TRBJ1-2; TRBD1 aligns across 8 bases. The CDR3 spans 13 residues. The V segment lost 8 bases and the J segment 4 bases; nucleotides outside the gene matches: 6. In germline, CDR1 is MDHEN, CDR2 SYDVKM. CDR3 DNA sequence: TGTGCCAGCGCCACCGGGACAGGCTATGGCTACACCTTC. This encodes CASATGTGYGYTF.

The J gene is TRBJ2-2, the V gene TRBV6-5; 13 nucleotides agree with TRBD2. Per germline, CDR1 MNHEY and CDR2 SVGAGI. The CDR3 contains 17 residues. Trimming took 0 bases from V and 8 from J; bases not matched to a gene: 6. CDR3 in amino acids: CASSYSLAGGPRGELFF. The CDR3 region has the DNA TGTGCCAGCAGTTACTCACTAGCGGGAGGGCCGAGGGGGGAGCTGTTTTTT.

The chain joins TRBV7-6 to TRBJ2-7; D is tentatively TRBD1 or TRBD2 (5 bases each). This CDR3 spans 14 amino acids. V lost 1 base, J lost 6 bases, and 13 bases lay in between. Germline CDR1 reads SGHVS; CDR2 reads FNYEAQ. CDR3 sequence reads: CASSLERGSREQYF. CDR3 in DNA: TGTGCCAGCAGCTTAGAGAGGGGCTCCCGCGAGCAGTACTTC.

The rearrangement links TRBV15 to TRBJ2-5; TRBD1 is a possible D gene (5 bases). The CDR3 is made up of 17 amino acids. Per germline, CDR1 LNHNV and CDR2 YYDKDF (reference sequence). Trimming stripped 1 base from V and 2 bases from J, with 17 bases between. CDR3 loop: CATSRVRLRQGQETQYF. CDR3 nucleotides: TGTGCCACCAGCAGAGTTCGACTGAGGCAGGGACAAGAGACCCAGTACTTC.

This chain connects TRBV20-1 to TRBJ2-3; D remains unclear. This CDR3 has 12 residues. Germline lookup yields CDR1 DFQATT and CDR2 SNEGSKA (reference sequence). The ends were cut back, 4 bases at V and 2 bases at J, with 7 bases in the middle. The CDR3 DNA is TGCAGTGCTACTCCCAACACAGATACGCAGTATTTT. This encodes CSATPNTDTQYF.

The chain links TRBV12-3 or TRBV12-4 to TRBJ1-1; D perhaps matches TRBD1 (6 bases). The CDR3 has 19 residues. V lost 2 bases and J 5 bases, leaving 27 bases between the germline ends. The CDR3 DNA is TGTGCCAGCAGTTTAAACAGCCCACGCCAAACAGGGTGGAGGACTGAAGCTTTCTTT. It encodes CASSLNSPRQTGWRTEAFF.

The V call is TRBV5-1, the J call TRBJ2-2, with TRBD1 matching over 9 bases. V shed 4 bases, J shed 3 bases, and the junction held 4 bases outside the gene matches. From germline, CDR1 is SGHRS and CDR2 YFSETQ. The CDR3 spans 15 residues. In DNA, the CDR3 is TGCGCCAGCAGCGGGACAGGGTCGTACACCGGGGAGCTGTTTTTT. Translated: CASSGTGSYTGELFF.

The chain carries TRBV6-1 and TRBJ1-2; D not certain. Per germline, CDR1 MNHNS and CDR2 SASEGT. V was pared by 5 bases and J by 6 bases, with 13 bases between. CDR3 length: 13 amino acids. CDR3 loop: CASSSTDTNGYTF. Here the CDR3 DNA reads TGTGCCAGCAGTTCGACTGATACTAATGGCTACACCTTC.

This clonotype occurred a few times. The chain carries TRBV6-5 and TRBJ2-2, with a tentative D call TRBD1 (5 bases). V was trimmed by 0 bases and J by 3 bases, leaving 8 bases between them. This CDR3 comprises 15 residues. The germline gives CDR1 MNHEY, CDR2 SVGAGI. The CDR3 reads CASSYSGRDTGELFF. For the CDR3, the DNA is TGTGCCAGCAGTTACTCCGGCAGGGACACCGGGGAGCTGTTTTTT.

CDR3 DNA: TGTGCCAGCAGTTTAATAGGGTTGGATCAGCCCCAGCATTTT. Protein: CASSLIGLDQPQHF. The chain couples TRBV12-3 or TRBV12-4 to TRBJ1-5; no firm D call. This CDR3 contains 14 residues. Trimming pared 2 bases from V and 5 bases from J, leaving 10 bases between.

This sequence joins TRBV20-1 and TRBJ2-7, with 7 nucleotides matching TRBD1. With V trimmed by 5 bases and J by 3 bases, 4 bases remained unmatched. This CDR3 comprises 12 residues. Germline V CDR1 and CDR2: DFQATT, SNEGSKA (reference sequence). The CDR3 sequence: CSAQRQGYEQYF. The CDR3 region has the DNA TGCAGTGCTCAACGACAGGGCTACGAGCAGTACTTC.

CDR3 residues: CASSLQVLDTEAFF. CDR3 DNA sequence: TGTGCCAGCAGCTTACAGGTACTGGACACTGAAGCTTTCTTT. This rearrangement joins TRBV5-5 to TRBJ1-1, with D perhaps matching TRBD1 (5 bases). The ends were cut back, 2 bases at V and 3 bases at J, with 11 bases in the middle. This CDR3 spans 14 amino acids. The germline V gene encodes CDR1 SGHKS and CDR2 YYEKEE (reference sequence).

The genes are TRBV20-1 and TRBJ2-3; D ambiguous. With 6 bases removed from V and 2 bases from J, the gap between germline ends came to 6 bases. CDR3 size: 11 residues. Per the germline V gene, CDR1 is DFQATT and CDR2 is SNEGSKA (reference sequence). CDR3 protein: CSAGYTDTQYF. CDR3 nucleotide sequence: TGCAGTGCGGGCTACACAGATACGCAGTATTTT.

The chain carries TRBV12-3 or TRBV12-4 and TRBJ1-4; D possibly corresponds to TRBD1 (5 bases). Trimming removed 3 bases from V and 5 bases from J, with 10 bases in between. The CDR3 extends over 14 amino acids. CDR3 sequence reads: CASSFGRENEKLFF. CDR3 in DNA: TGTGCCAGCAGTTTCGGCAGGGAAAATGAAAAACTGTTTTTT.

The rearrangement joins TRBV24-1 to TRBJ2-1; the D is unclear. With 5 bases removed from V and 5 bases from J, the gap between germline ends came to 9 bases. From germline, CDR1 is KGHDR and CDR2 SFDVKD. The CDR3 is 13 residues long. DNA of the CDR3: TGTGCCACCAGTGCGAACGTCCACAATGAGCAGTTCTTC. It is translated as CATSANVHNEQFF.